This T cell receptor beta chain was retrieved from a study of T cell changes during pregnancy in multiple sclerosis. J lost 5 bases, V lost 8 bases, and 7 bases had no gene match. CDR1 MNHNS and CDR2 SASEGT come from the germline V gene. The CDR3 is 13 residues long. Generated by immunoSEQ multiplex PCR, the TCRdb table keeps only in-frame clones and is missing some. The sample records tens of thousands of clones, 90% to 95% being singletons. The chain recombines TRBV6-1 with TRBJ2-7; 9 nucleotides align to TRBD1. Sequences were derived from peripheral blood, sampled in the second trimester of pregnancy. The receptor was derived from a female donor with multiple sclerosis, enrolled in a pregnancy study. The CDR3 region is CASCRDRDHEQYF. CDR3 bases: TGTGCCAGCTGCCGGGACAGGGATCACGAGCAGTACTTC.